The following is a T cell receptor beta chain sequence with its context. The antigen remains unidentified. cDNA prepared by RNA extraction and subsequent reverse transcription served as the template for sequencing. Using immunoSEQ multiplex PCR, the repertoire was profiled, and TCRdb retains in-frame clones only, with some absent. Among roughly 120,000 clones, 55% to 70% were seen once, and the ten largest hold approximately 2.8%. PBMC-derived CD4+ and CD8+ T cells were sorted. This sample is part of a study of CD8+ T cells in alopecia areata. General study results and limits: Resident alphabeta T cells of normal skin are also sequenced in scalp samples. Mouse data revealed clearer TCR sharing than patient data did, a gap possibly tied to HLA.

CDR3 size: 15 residues. CDR1 is SGHRS, CDR2 YFSETQ, per germline. V trimming: 3 bases; J trimming: 4 bases; junction bases outside the gene matches: 6. This clonotype was obtained from a human donor in good health. Sequencing was performed on CD4+ T cells sorted from blood. The chain uses TRBV5-1 and TRBJ2-1; TRBD1 matches at 8 bases. The CDR3 DNA sequence: TGCGCCAGCAGCTCCGGGACAGGTTTTTACAATGAGCAGTTCTTC. Protein product: CASSSGTGFYNEQFF.